Each of the 30 T cell receptor beta chains below was sequenced from the same sample in a study of regulatory T cells in long-lasting Graves disease. Time point in this sample: newly diagnosed GD, antithyroid drugs for less than 3 months. Extracted RNA from PBMCs served as the source of the TCR library. Arm-PCR of CDR3 regions and iRepertoire HTBI primers were the basis on which TCR beta libraries were built. TCRdb reanalysed the multiplex PCR reads using MiXCR and keeps one entry per CDR3 protein. The sample has fewer than 450,000 distinct CDR3 sequences; about 15% are singletons. In addition, the sample was reused for a study of T cells in Graves' hyperthyroidism and ophthalmopathy.

Sequencing was performed on peripheral blood mononuclear cells (PBMCs), taken at new diagnosis, from a patient treated with antithyroid drugs. The receptors were gathered from a woman aged 40 to 49 with Graves disease.

This clonotype was observed many times. This chain connects TRBV5-5 to TRBJ2-3; the D call may be TRBD1 or TRBD2 (5 bases each). The V and J ends lost 6 bases and 0 bases respectively, with 8 bases between them. The V gene's germline CDR1 is SGHKS and CDR2 YYEKEE (reference sequence). CDR3 length equals 13 residues. This CDR3 is CASIEGSTDTQYF. The CDR3 nucleotides read TGTGCCAGCATCGAGGGGAGCACAGATACGCAGTATTTT.

In this sample, this clonotype turned up many times. The chain is built from TRBV12-3 or TRBV12-4 and TRBJ1-3; D unclear. V was trimmed by 4 bases and J by 0 bases, leaving 7 bases between them. The CDR3 is 14 amino acids. The CDR3 DNA sequence: TGTGCCAGCAGTTCGGCTCTCTCTGGAAACACCATATATTTT. Translated: CASSSALSGNTIYF.

Only a few counts were recorded for this clonotype. The chain is built from TRBV15 and TRBJ1-2; a possible D gene is TRBD1 (6 bases). The CDR3 spans 13 residues. V lost 4 bases and J lost 5, with 11 bases in between. Germline CDR1 and CDR2: LNHNV and YYDKDF (reference sequence). The CDR3 reads CATSTTGFYGYTF. CDR3 nucleotide sequence: TGTGCCACCAGCACTACAGGGTTTTATGGCTACACCTTC.

In this sample, this clonotype turned up a few times. This sequence joins TRBV7-9 and TRBJ2-3; D not certain. The CDR3 spans 12 residues. The ends were cut back, 5 bases at V and 4 bases at J, with 7 bases in the middle. Germline CDR1 SEHNR, CDR2 FQNEAQ (reference sequence). In nucleotides, the CDR3 is TGTGCCAGCAGCCAAGTTGCAGATACGCAGTATTTT. Encoded protein: CASSQVADTQYF. The full variable domain, with the rest looked up from reference TRBV7-9 and TRBJ2-3, is DTGVSQNPRHKITKRGQNVTFRCDPISEHNRLYWYRQTLGQGPEFLTYFQNEAQLEKSRLLSDRFSAERPKGSFSTLEIQRTEQGDSAMYLCASSQVADTQYFGPGTRLTVL.

In its sample, this clonotype was seen many times. The V and J genes are TRBV13 and TRBJ2-5; TRBD2 is a possible D gene (5 bases). Germline loops: CDR1 PRHDT, CDR2 FYEKMQ (reference sequence). The V end was cut by 4 bases, the J end by 7 bases, with 16 bases between. The CDR3 is 14 amino acids. The CDR3 DNA is TGTGCCAGCAGCTCCGACTCCCGAGAGGGGACCCAGTACTTC. This gives the protein CASSSDSREGTQYF. Variable domain in full (rest from reference TRBV13 and TRBJ2-5): AAGVIQSPRHLIKEKRETATLKCYPIPRHDTVYWYQQGPGQDPQFLISFYEKMQSDKGSIPDRFSAQQFSDYHSELNMSSLELGDSALYFCASSSDSREGTQYFGPGTRLLVL.

There are many counts of this clonotype. This chain uses TRBV10-3 with TRBJ2-2; 7 nucleotides match TRBD2. Germline lookup yields CDR1 ENHRY and CDR2 SYGVKD. This CDR3 is 16 amino acids long. V gave up 2 bases and J gave up 2 bases; unmatched junction bases: 5. The CDR3 protein is CAISEGRLANTGELFF. Here the CDR3 DNA reads TGTGCCATCAGTGAGGGGAGACTAGCCAACACCGGGGAGCTGTTTTTT.

This clonotype has a count of ten or more. The chain recombines TRBV24-1 with TRBJ2-2; 14 bases match TRBD2. CDR1 and CDR2 (germline): KGHDR, SFDVKD. J gave up 0 bases and V 4 bases, and 9 bases lay outside the gene matches. The length of the CDR3 is 20 residues. The CDR3 nucleotides are TGTGCCACCAGTGACCCCCCCGGGACTAGCGGGGGCGCGAACACCGGGGAGCTGTTTTTT. This translates into CATSDPPGTSGGANTGELFF.

This clonotype was seen a handful of times. The chain has TRBV27 and TRBJ2-7; 7 bases are shared with TRBD1. V was pared by 10 bases and J by 3 bases, with 6 bases of the junction left unmatched. The V gene's germline CDR1 is MNHEY and CDR2 SMNVEV (reference sequence). The CDR3 totals 12 residues. The CDR3: CATRQGRYEQYF. The CDR3 nucleotides read TGTGCCACCCGACAGGGCCGCTACGAGCAGTACTTC.

Note on this clonotype: The likely explanation is a read error, given a far larger clone one base away. J is TRBJ2-1 and V is TRBV6-1; 10 bases agree with TRBD1. Germline-derived CDR1 and CDR2 are MNHNS and SASEGT. V gave up 5 bases and J gave up 10 bases; unmatched junction bases: 14. The CDR3 has 16 amino acids. The CDR3 region is CASSQPGTGVGYEQFF. The CDR3 DNA follows: TGTGCCAGCAGTCAACCTGGGACAGGGGTCGGGTACGAGCAGTTCTTC.

This chain links TRBV27 with TRBJ2-3; no clear D. Germline V gene sequence: CDR1 MNHEY, CDR2 SMNVEV (reference sequence). The V and J ends lost 1 base and 0 bases respectively, with 5 bases between them. The CDR3 spans 14 residues. CDR3 nucleotides: TGTGCCAGCAGTTTATGGGAAAGCACAGATACGCAGTATTTT. Its protein is CASSLWESTDTQYF.

In this sample, this clonotype turned up many times. This chain connects TRBV2 to TRBJ1-6; 8 bases fit TRBD1. V gave up 5 bases and J gave up 2 bases; unmatched junction bases: 5. This CDR3 region has 16 residues. Germline V lookup: CDR1 SNHLY, CDR2 FYNNEI. The CDR3 nucleotides read TGTGCCAGCAGTAATCAGGGGGCGGCCTATAATTCACCCCTCCACTTT. Translating it yields CASSNQGAAYNSPLHF.

This clonotype was counted at least ten times. The chain links TRBV12-3 or TRBV12-4 to TRBJ2-5, with D maybe TRBD2 (6 bases). V was trimmed by 1 base and J by 9 bases, leaving 15 bases between them. The CDR3 runs 14 residues. In DNA form, the CDR3 reads TGTGCCAGCAGTTTAGGGACTCCTGGGGGGTCCCAGTACTTC. Protein product: CASSLGTPGGSQYF.

In this sample, this clonotype turned up a few times. CDR3 in DNA: TGTGCCAGCAGCGTAGGGGCCAGGGGGTATGAAAAACTGTTTTTT. This translates into CASSVGARGYEKLFF. The genes are TRBV9 and TRBJ1-4; 7 nucleotides line up with TRBD1. This CDR3 is 15 amino acids long. Per the germline V gene, CDR1 is SGDLS and CDR2 is YYNGEE. V lost 0 bases to trimming and J lost 6 bases; unmatched junction nucleotides: 5.

This clonotype has ten or more counts. This chain connects TRBV30 to TRBJ2-5, with 9 bases matching TRBD1. Germline assignment: CDR1 GTSNPN and CDR2 SVGIG (reference sequence). Trimming at V came to 4 bases and at J to 5 bases, leaving 5 bases not matched to a gene. The CDR3 totals 13 residues. CDR3 sequence (DNA): TGTGCCTGGAACCACAGGGGGCCGGAGACCCAGTACTTC. Translating gives CAWNHRGPETQYF.

This clonotype was seen repeatedly, ten times or more. The rearrangement joins TRBV11-2 to TRBJ2-1, with TRBD2 identical over 12 bases. The CDR3 sequence is 16 residues long. Germline CDR1 reads SGHAT; CDR2 reads FQNNGV. V lost 7 bases to trimming and J lost 1 base; unmatched junction nucleotides: 5. The CDR3 loop reads CASMLAGGWSYNEQFF. The CDR3 DNA follows: TGTGCCAGCATGCTAGCGGGAGGGTGGTCCTACAATGAGCAGTTCTTC.

There are many counts of this clonotype. This sequence joins TRBV3-1 and TRBJ2-7; D gene ambiguous. Germline-derived CDR1 and CDR2 are LGHDT and YNNKEL (reference sequence). The CDR3 has 16 residues. V was trimmed by 1 base and J by 6 bases, leaving 19 bases between them. CDR3 DNA: TGTGCCAGCAGCCAAGGGGTGAATAAGCGTGGTTTCGAGCAGTACTTC. Protein product: CASSQGVNKRGFEQYF.

This clonotype was found many times. V usage is TRBV27 and J usage is TRBJ2-3; 12 bases fit TRBD2. V dropped 4 bases and J dropped 4; count of bases not matched to a gene: 6. The CDR3 runs 16 residues. Germline loops: CDR1 MNHEY, CDR2 SMNVEV (reference sequence). The CDR3 nucleotides read TGTGCCAGCAGTTCTAGCGGGAGGGCCCCCTCAGATACGCAGTATTTT. Its translation is CASSSSGRAPSDTQYF.

The sample holds many counts of this clonotype. The rearrangement joins TRBV20-1 to TRBJ2-1; 9 bases line up with TRBD1. V was clipped by 2 bases and J by 4 bases; unmatched bases: 9. In germline, CDR1 is DFQATT, CDR2 SNEGSKA (reference sequence). The CDR3 covers 16 residues. The DNA of the CDR3 is TGCAGTGCTAGAATTCGGGCGACAGGGGGGTACAATGAGCAGTTCTTC. This codes for CSARIRATGGYNEQFF.

This clonotype occurred many times. This chain uses TRBV11-2 with TRBJ2-7, with D perhaps matching TRBD1 (5 bases). The CDR3 has 14 amino acids. Germline assignment: CDR1 SGHAT and CDR2 FQNNGV. The V end was cut by 1 base, the J end by 4 bases, with 11 bases between. The CDR3: CASSLAPGWYEQYF. CDR3 DNA: TGTGCCAGCAGCTTAGCTCCAGGGTGGTACGAGCAGTACTTC.

The sample holds many counts of this clonotype. This chain uses TRBV11-3 with TRBJ2-1; 10 bases map to TRBD2. V shed 8 bases and J 9 bases; nucleotides not matched to a gene: 13. This CDR3 is built from 15 residues. Germline CDR1 and CDR2: SGHNT and YENEEA. The DNA of the CDR3 is TGTGCCAGCCTTGAAGGAGCGGGAGGGCCTGGTGAGCAGTTCTTC. Translation gives CASLEGAGGPGEQFF.

This clonotype was seen more than once but under ten times. The chain recombines TRBV9 with TRBJ2-1; TRBD1 is a possible D gene (6 bases). With 3 bases removed from V and 6 bases from J, the gap between germline ends came to 13 bases. This CDR3 region has 14 residues. CDR1 SGDLS and CDR2 YYNGEE come from the germline V gene. The CDR3 here is CASSATGNRNEQFF. CDR3 coding DNA: TGTGCCAGCAGCGCCACAGGGAATCGCAATGAGCAGTTCTTC.

This clonotype was seen many times. The rearrangement links TRBV28 to TRBJ2-7; 9 nucleotides align to TRBD1. The junction had 13 bases not matched to a gene; V was cut back by 7 bases and J by 3 bases. This CDR3 contains 16 residues. Germline CDR1 is MDHEN and CDR2 is SYDVKM. DNA for the CDR3: TGTGCCAGCACACCCTCAGGAGGGACAGGGAACTACGAGCAGTACTTC. It codes for CASTPSGGTGNYEQYF. Based on the CDR3 plus reference TRBV28 and TRBJ2-7, the full variable domain is DVKVTQSSRYLVKRTGEKVFLECVQDMDHENMFWYRQDPGLGLRLIYFSYDVKMKEKGDIPEGYSVSREKKERFSLILESASTNQTSMYLCASTPSGGTGNYEQYFGPGTRLTVT.

This clonotype showed up many times. This chain joins TRBV2 and TRBJ2-1, with TRBD1 as a possible D gene (6 bases). This CDR3 spans 23 amino acids. Trimming took 4 bases from V and 5 from J, leaving 39 bases between them. CDR1 is SNHLY and CDR2 is FYNNEI in the germline V gene. The DNA for the CDR3 is TGTGCCAGCAGTGCCCCAGGGGTAGGGTTAGCCCACATGACCGATTTCTCAAACAATGAGCAGTTCTTC. Amino acid sequence: CASSAPGVGLAHMTDFSNNEQFF.

The chain carries TRBV11-2 and TRBJ1-6, with 9 bases matching TRBD1. CDR3 size: 14 residues. V trimming: 4 bases; J trimming: 10 bases; junction bases outside the gene matches: 5. Germline V gene data show CDR1 as SGHAT and CDR2 as FQNNGV. The CDR3 protein is CASSSTGGGSPLHF. In nucleotides, the CDR3 is TGTGCCAGCAGCTCTACAGGGGGCGGGTCACCCCTCCACTTT.

This chain connects TRBV5-1 to TRBJ2-3; D remains ambiguous. This CDR3 is 14 amino acids long. The germline CDR1 and CDR2 sequences are SGHRS and YFSETQ. Trimming took off 4 bases at V and 4 bases at J, with 13 bases between the two ends. CDR3 nucleotides: TGCGCCAGCAGCCCTAGTCTCGTCGCAGATACGCAGTATTTT. Its translation: CASSPSLVADTQYF.

For this clonotype: Mismatch with germline at one junction end may stem from a read error. The J gene is TRBJ1-1, the V gene TRBV5-1; 7 nucleotides agree with TRBD1. The germline gives CDR1 SGHRS, CDR2 YFSETQ. The CDR3 is 18 residues long. The chain's CDR3 is CASSLSVDRFNPSTEAFF. DNA of the CDR3: TGTGCCAGCAGCTTGTCCGTGGACAGGTTTAACCCGAGCACTGAAGCTTTCTTT. Full variable domain (rest looked up from reference TRBV5-1 and TRBJ1-1): KAGVTQTPRYLIKTRGQQVTLSCSPISGHRSVSWYQQTPGQGLQFLFEYFSETQRNKGNFPGRFSGRQFSNSRSEMNVSTLELGDSALYLCASSLSVDRFNPSTEAFFGQGTRLTVV.

This clonotype was counted ten times or more. The chain joins TRBV3-1 to TRBJ2-5; possibly TRBD2 for D (5 bases). Trimming left V 4 bases short and J 5 bases short, with 23 bases between. This CDR3 has 17 amino acids. Per germline, CDR1 LGHDT and CDR2 YNNKEL (reference sequence). As DNA, the CDR3 is TGTGCCAGCAGCCGGTCAGAGGAGGTCATGGGGTTGGAGACCCAGTACTTC. Translating it yields CASSRSEEVMGLETQYF.

There are many counts of this clonotype. The J gene is TRBJ1-5, the V gene TRBV30, with 9 nucleotides matching TRBD1. This CDR3 spans 15 amino acids. The trim removed 2 bases at V and 3 bases at J, leaving 5 bases unmatched. Germline V lookup: CDR1 GTSNPN, CDR2 SVGIG (reference sequence). This chain's CDR3 is CAWSPGQGDNQPQHF. CDR3 in DNA: TGTGCCTGGAGTCCGGGACAGGGCGACAATCAGCCCCAGCATTTT.

J is TRBJ2-1 and V is TRBV3-1; 10 bases align to TRBD2. CDR3 length: 15 residues. The germline gives CDR1 LGHDT, CDR2 YNNKEL (reference sequence). The trim removed 4 bases at V and 8 bases at J, leaving 8 bases unmatched. CDR3: CASSPPLAGVYEQFF. The CDR3 DNA is TGTGCCAGCAGCCCGCCTCTAGCGGGAGTATATGAGCAGTTCTTC.

This clonotype was counted only a few times. The chain has TRBV24-1 and TRBJ2-1; 9 nucleotides match TRBD2. This CDR3 is 16 amino acids long. Trimming removed 3 bases from V and 4 bases from J; junction bases left unmatched: 6. Germline V gene lookup returns CDR1 KGHDR and CDR2 SFDVKD. CDR3 nucleotides: TGTGCCACCAGTGATCAACGACTAGCGGTTTACAATGAGCAGTTCTTC. The encoded protein is CATSDQRLAVYNEQFF.